This T cell receptor beta chain derives from a study of CXCR3-negative and CXCR3-positive naive CD8 T cells. General observations from the study: Memory CD8+ cells showed much lower diversity, while both naive subsets displayed comparably high diversity. TRBV-TRBJ usage was similar across naive CXCR3 subsets but distinct in memory cells. In CXCR3-positive naive cells, the TRB CDR3s were more hydrophobic than in CXCR3-negative naive cells.

UMI labels and 5' RACE were used to prepare the TRB cDNA libraries. For each CDR3 protein, TCRdb gives one entry from its re-call of the 5' RACE reads, without DNA. This sample's table has 80,000 to 100,000 distinct CDR3 sequences. Naive CD8+ T cells carried a CD45RO-CCR7+CD27+CD95- phenotype. Worth noting for this clonotype: What it recognizes is unknown.

Germline lookup yields CDR1 SGHDN and CDR2 FVKESK. The CDR3 runs 15 residues. V usage is TRBV14 and J usage is TRBJ2-5. Sequencing used naive CXCR3+ CD8+ T cells from blood. Subset in this sample: CD45RO-CCR7+CD27+CD95- naive CD8+ T cells expressing CXCR3 (TNR3+). The sequence was collected from a human donor in good health. Some clones in this sample may be carry-over from other donors' samples. CDR3 protein: CASSRDRFSGETQYF.